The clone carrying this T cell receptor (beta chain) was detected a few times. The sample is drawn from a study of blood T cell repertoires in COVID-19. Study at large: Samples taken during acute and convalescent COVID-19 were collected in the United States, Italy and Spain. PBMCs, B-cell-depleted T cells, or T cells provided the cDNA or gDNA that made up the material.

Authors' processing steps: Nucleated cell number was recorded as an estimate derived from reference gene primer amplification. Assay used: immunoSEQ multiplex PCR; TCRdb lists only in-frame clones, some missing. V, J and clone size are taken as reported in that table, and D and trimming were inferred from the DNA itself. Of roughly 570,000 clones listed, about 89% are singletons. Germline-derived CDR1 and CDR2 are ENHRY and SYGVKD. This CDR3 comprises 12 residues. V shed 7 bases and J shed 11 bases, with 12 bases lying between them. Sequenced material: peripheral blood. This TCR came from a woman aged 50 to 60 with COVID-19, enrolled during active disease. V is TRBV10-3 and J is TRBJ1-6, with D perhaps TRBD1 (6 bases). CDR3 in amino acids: CAIKDSLAPLHF. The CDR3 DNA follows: TGTGCCATCAAGGACAGCCTCGCACCCCTCCACTTT.